This T cell receptor beta chain was identified in a study of blood T cell repertoires in COVID-19 (dated by TCRdb to about 2020). As for the study more broadly: Collaborator samples came from the United States, Italy and Spain and covered acute and convalescent phases of COVID-19. The repertoires were released in a freely available public database intended as a resource for research on the immune response to SARS-CoV-2. The material from the prospective study consisted of cDNA or gDNA derived from T cells, B-cell-depleted T cells, or PBMCs. Samples were obtained from the ongoing ImmuneRACE study (first 160 participants) and from roughly 1,300 subjects provided by 6 global collaborators. Subjects who had been exposed to COVID-19, were actively infected with it, or had recovered from it provided the deeply sampled blood TCRbeta repertoires that made up the dataset. Where available, HLA class I and class II types were taken from metadata supplied by the sample provider and were not determined by assay-based typing. Sample metadata almost always included a de-identified subject ID, COVID-19 status, age in years and sex. Points the paper makes about the study in general: Clinical and demographic metadata were provided uncurated, with the amount varying by source and participant.

With respect to this clone: Which antigen it targets is not known. No base quality information exists; no much larger clone differs at one position.

Collaborating institutions collected whole blood in K2EDTA tubes following their own protocols. Collaborator samples were shipped for TCRbeta analysis as frozen whole blood, isolated PBMCs, or DNA extracted from either sample type. TCRbeta CDR3 regions were amplified from genomic DNA by means of the immunoSEQ Assay, a bias-controlled multiplex PCR. Under the source paper's analysis protocol: The number of nucleated cells in each sample was estimated by amplification of reference gene primers within the assay. To quantify the absolute abundance of each unique TCRbeta CDR3 rearrangement, sequence reads were collapsed and filtered. For each sample, productive Simpson clonality was calculated as the square root of Simpson's diversity index over productive rearrangements. Held by TCRdb, this immuneACCESS table contains in-frame sequences only and omits some clones. Under half of the omission traces to an unresolved V gene where checked; the cause of the rest is unknown. That table gives V, J and clone size, and the DNA gave D and trimming. The sample records some 150,000 clones, about four fifths of which are singletons. About 8% of the sample is in the top ten clones.

As encoded in the germline V gene, CDR1 is WSHSY while CDR2 is SAAADI. The CDR3 sequence holds 13 residues, the cysteine and phenylalanine included. Only CDR3 DNA is held: 39 bases, read in frame from base 1. V is shortened by 5 bases, J by 1 base, and the region joining them spans 8 bases. The sequence derives from a human donor with acute or convalescent COVID-19. The donor label of this sample is uncertain. Sequencing was performed on peripheral blood. The V and J segments used are TRBV10-2 and TRBJ1-1; too little of a D gene remains to name it. The DNA sequence is TGCGCCAGCAGTCGGGGTCCGAACACTGAAGCTTTCTTT. It codes for CASSRGPNTEAFF.